The clone carrying this TCR beta chain was seen only a few times. The sample comes from a study of regulatory T cells in long-lasting Graves disease. Time point in this sample: persistent/refractory GD, antithyroid drugs over 5 years with positive TRAb. Isolated PBMC RNA provided the starting material for the TCR library. V was trimmed by 5 bases and J by 3 bases, leaving 11 bases between them. Germline CDR1 and CDR2: SGHAT and FQNNGV. The CDR3 is 13 amino acids. Researchers made TCR beta libraries by using iRepertoire HTBI primers and running Arm-PCR on CDR3 regions. TCRdb recomputed calls from the multiplex PCR reads with MiXCR, one row per CDR3 protein. The sample has approximately 690,000 distinct CDR3 sequences, 30% seen once.

The clonotype originates from a female donor with Graves disease. The specimen was peripheral blood mononuclear cells (PBMCs), collected when the disease was refractory, from a patient treated with antithyroid drugs. This chain links TRBV11-2 with TRBJ2-7; D unresolved. CDR3 protein: CASSRSGRYEQYF. The CDR3 nucleotides are TGTGCCAGCAGCCGCAGTGGTCGCTACGAGCAGTACTTC.